These 20 T cell receptor delta chains were sequenced from one sample in a study of Vδ1+ human thymocytes. Notes on the study in general: Highly polyclonal TRG and TRD repertoires with Gaussian CDR3 length distributions appeared in thymus.

These receptors' antigens are unknown. Extracted RNA was reverse transcribed into cDNA. Multiplex PCR used pooled V-gene forward primers and a constant-region reverse primer to amplify CDR3s. TCRdb re-processed the multiplex PCR reads using CATT. Of 80,000 or so delta-chain clones listed, 30% to 40% are singletons. Sequencing input: Vdelta1+ gamma-delta thymocytes from the thymus. Subset meaning: FACS-sorted CD3+ TCRalphabeta- TCRVdelta1+ TCRVdelta2- thymocytes. The receptors come from a boy under two years old who had congenital heart surgery.

The rearrangement uses TRDV1 and TRDJ1, with 8 bases matching TRDD2. J gave up 4 bases and V 1 base, and 14 bases lay outside the gene matches. Per the germline V gene, CDR1 is TSWWSYY and CDR2 is QGS. The CDR3 sequence is 18 residues long. CDR3 in DNA: TGTGCTCTTGGGGAACGTCTTCCTACAATCGGGGACCTCGATAAACTCATCTTT. Protein product: CALGERLPTIGDLDKLIF.

As concerns this clone: Other DNA sequences in this sample translate to the same CDR3. The V and J genes are TRDV1 and TRDJ1; D uncertain. The V gene's germline CDR1 is TSWWSYY and CDR2 QGS. Trimming left V 0 bases short and J 0 bases short, with 26 bases between. CDR3 length: 21 amino acids. The CDR3 loop reads CALGELEGTPPLVPYTDKLIF. As DNA, the CDR3 is TGTGCTCTTGGGGAACTCGAAGGGACCCCTCCTCTGGTTCCGTACACCGATAAACTCATCTTT.

V gene TRDV1 combines with J gene TRDJ1; either TRDD2 or TRDD3 may fit D (5 bases each). The CDR3 consists of 16 residues. CDR1 is TSWWSYY, CDR2 QGS, per germline. V was pared by 2 bases and J by 5 bases, with 18 bases between. Written as DNA, the CDR3 is TGTGCTCTTGGGGAAGCTCTTCCGGATAAAGCTGATAAACTCATCTTT. As protein: CALGEALPDKADKLIF.

This clone was found a few times. This chain uses TRDV2 with TRDJ3, with 8 nucleotides matching TRDD3. The CDR3 runs 18 residues. The junction had 8 bases not matched to a gene; V was cut back by 1 base and J by 4 bases. Germline values: CDR1 GEAIGNYY, CDR2 EKD. CDR3 coding DNA: TGTGCCTGTGACACTGGGGGATGGTTCGTGTGGGACACCCGACAGATGTTTTTC. Translated: CACDTGGWFVWDTRQMFF.

This clone appeared a few times. The chain links TRDV1 to TRDJ1, with a tentative D call TRDD1 (5 bases). Germline V lookup: CDR1 TSWWSYY, CDR2 QGS. This CDR3 comprises 21 residues. V shed 2 bases and J shed 7 bases, with 35 bases lying between them. Here the CDR3 DNA reads TGTGCTCTTGGGGAAAGTGCGAGGTACCCCCCGTGCCGAATAGGTACGGGTAAACTCATCTTT. Translating it yields CALGESARYPPCRIGTGKLIF.

The rearrangement joins TRDV1 to TRDJ1; 9 positions agree with TRDD3. J lost 2 bases, V lost 2 bases, and 27 bases had no gene match. CDR1 is TSWWSYY, CDR2 QGS, per germline. CDR3 length equals 23 residues. The CDR3 DNA is TGTGCTCTTGGGGAAGCTGTCCCTACTCGAGGCTGGGGGATCCTTAGGCTGACCGATAAACTCATCTTT. Amino acid sequence: CALGEAVPTRGWGILRLTDKLIF.

The chain carries TRDV1 and TRDJ1; 13 bases are a match to TRDD3. Germline CDR1 is TSWWSYY and CDR2 is QGS. This CDR3 is built from 25 residues. The V segment lost 0 bases and the J segment 6 bases; nucleotides outside the gene matches: 31. In nucleotides, the CDR3 is TGTGCTCTTGGGGAACTCGGGTGTGTGTCCTACCCCTACTGGGGGATACGCCAAGTTCGAAATAAACTCATCTTT. Its translation is CALGELGCVSYPYWGIRQVRNKLIF.

The V call is TRDV2, the J call TRDJ1, with D unresolved. Trimming left V 1 base short and J 0 bases short, with 11 bases between. The CDR3 totals 15 residues. Germline CDR1 is GEAIGNYY and CDR2 is EKD. CDR3 DNA sequence: TGTGCCTGTGACACGTTAGAACTGAACACCGATAAACTCATCTTT. This encodes CACDTLELNTDKLIF.

This clone has only a few counts. The rearrangement joins TRDV1 to TRDJ2; D is unresolved. This CDR3 is built from 16 residues. Trimming removed 3 bases from V and 6 bases from J, with 17 bases in between. Germline values: CDR1 TSWWSYY, CDR2 QGS. The CDR3: CALGERALGRAAQLFF. The CDR3 DNA is TGTGCTCTTGGGGAGCGTGCTCTCGGGAGGGCAGCACAACTCTTCTTT.

The gene calls are TRDV1 and TRDJ1; 10 nucleotides line up with TRDD3. The J segment lost 0 bases and the V segment lost 2 bases, leaving 21 bases of the junction unmatched. Germline loops: CDR1 TSWWSYY, CDR2 QGS. The CDR3 is 22 residues long. This chain's CDR3 is CALGEDHGGGYFSWPYTDKLIF. In nucleotides, the CDR3 is TGTGCTCTTGGGGAAGACCACGGTGGGGGATACTTTTCATGGCCGTACACCGATAAACTCATCTTT.

This clone was picked up a small number of times. The rearrangement links TRDV1 to TRDJ1, with a tentative D call TRDD2 (6 bases). The CDR3 runs 19 residues. Between the trimmed V and J ends, which lost 3 bases and 0 bases, there was a span of 23 bases. From germline, CDR1 is TSWWSYY and CDR2 QGS. CDR3 protein: CALGDGRASSTYYTDKLIF. CDR3 nucleotide sequence: TGTGCTCTTGGGGACGGCCGGGCTTCCTCGACTTACTACACCGATAAACTCATCTTT.

In its sample, this clone was seen a few times. The chain employs TRDV1 and TRDJ1; 13 bases map to TRDD3. Trimming at V came to 1 base and at J to 1 base, leaving 18 bases not matched to a gene. The length of the CDR3 is 22 residues. The V gene's germline CDR1 is TSWWSYY and CDR2 QGS. CDR3 DNA: TGTGCTCTTGGGGAACCGGCCCCGGACTTTTTACTGGGGGATACGCCCACCGATAAACTCATCTTT. Translated: CALGEPAPDFLLGDTPTDKLIF.

This chain connects TRDV1 to TRDJ1; 8 nucleotides agree with TRDD3. This CDR3 has 17 residues. Trimming cost V 0 bases and J 10 bases; bases outside gene matches: 16. CDR1 TSWWSYY and CDR2 QGS come from the germline V gene. CDR3 coding DNA: TGTGCTCTTGGGGAACTAAGCCCCTACGCGGGATACGCCAGACTCATCTTT. As protein: CALGELSPYAGYARLIF.

The chain carries TRDV1 and TRDJ1; 10 bases fit TRDD3. The V segment lost 2 bases and the J segment 3 bases; nucleotides outside the gene matches: 15. CDR1 is TSWWSYY and CDR2 is QGS in the germline V gene. The CDR3 is 19 residues long. The CDR3 reads CALGESLQLGDRLSDKLIF. CDR3 nucleotide sequence: TGTGCTCTTGGGGAATCTCTCCAACTGGGGGATCGTCTCTCCGATAAACTCATCTTT.

This clone was observed a handful of times. This sequence joins TRDV1 and TRDJ1, with 12 bases that match TRDD3. Germline-derived CDR1 and CDR2 are TSWWSYY and QGS. CDR3 length: 18 amino acids. With V trimmed by 3 bases and J by 0 bases, 8 bases remained unmatched. CDR3 region: CALGDYWGIPHNTDKLIF. The CDR3 nucleotides read TGTGCTCTTGGGGACTACTGGGGGATACCCCACAACACCGATAAACTCATCTTT.

The V and J genes are TRDV1 and TRDJ1, with D maybe TRDD2 (8 bases). V lost 3 bases and J lost 6, with 35 bases in between. This CDR3 has 21 residues. Looked up from germline, CDR1 is TSWWSYY and CDR2 is QGS. CDR3 coding DNA: TGTGCTCTTGGGGACCACCAGGCCTTCCTAACTGGGGATCCCGAAGTGAATAAACTCATCTTT. Translation: CALGDHQAFLTGDPEVNKLIF.

J is TRDJ1 and V is TRDV1, with 7 bases fitting TRDD3. Trimming cost V 8 bases and J 1 base; bases outside gene matches: 10. The CDR3 is 15 residues long. Germline CDR1 TSWWSYY, CDR2 QGS. The CDR3 nucleotides read TGTGCTCTTTTTCCGGTCTGGGGGTCCACCGATAAACTCATCTTT. Its translation: CALFPVWGSTDKLIF.

This chain joins TRDV1 and TRDJ1, with 9 bases fitting TRDD3. This CDR3 spans 13 amino acids. Germline V gene lookup returns CDR1 TSWWSYY and CDR2 QGS. The V and J ends lost 6 bases and 5 bases, in that order; junction bases with no gene match: 4. The CDR3 region is CALGGGYRDKLIF. In DNA form, the CDR3 reads TGTGCTCTTGGCGGGGGATACAGGGATAAACTCATCTTT.

In this sample, this clone turned up a few times. The chain employs TRDV1 and TRDJ1; D gene uncertain. There are 17 residues in the CDR3. Germline V gives CDR1 TSWWSYY, CDR2 QGS. Trimming cost V 2 bases and J 5 bases, with 21 bases left between them. The CDR3: CALGELSARALKDKLIF. In DNA, the CDR3 is TGTGCTCTTGGGGAATTGTCAGCCCGTGCATTGAAAGATAAACTCATCTTT.

The rearrangement joins TRDV1 to TRDJ1, with TRDD3 matching 12 bases. CDR3 length equals 27 residues. Germline lookup yields CDR1 TSWWSYY and CDR2 QGS. With V trimmed by 5 bases and J by 2 bases, 39 bases remained unmatched. The CDR3 spells CALGPSFFLRSYPWVVLGDTQTDKLIF. The CDR3 region has the DNA TGTGCTCTTGGGCCATCCTTCTTCCTACGGAGCTATCCGTGGGTCGTACTGGGGGATACTCAAACCGATAAACTCATCTTT.